This T cell receptor beta chain was found in a study of CD8 T cells in ankylosing spondylitis. Study-wide points: Blood of patients with ankylosing spondylitis appeared to be characterized by a TCR beta motif of several highly homologous variants. The authors reported significant enrichment of disease-linked clones in matched ankylosing spondylitis synovial fluid.

The CDR3 extends over 16 amino acids. In germline, CDR1 is SGHKS, CDR2 YYEKEE (reference sequence). The J segment lost 6 bases and the V segment lost 2 bases, leaving 5 bases of the junction unmatched. TCRdb used MiXCR to reprocess the 5' RACE reads, holding one entry per CDR3 protein. The table lists more than 500,000 distinct CDR3 sequences, under 5.5% of them singletons. This clonotype was recorded many times. The antigen is undetermined. The receptor's source is a male donor with ankylosing spondylitis. The material sequenced was blood, either unsorted or a sorted T cell fraction (not recorded which). This chain links TRBV5-5 with TRBJ2-1, with 13 bases fitting TRBD2. The CDR3 here is CASSFTGTSGANEQFF. In nucleotides, the CDR3 is TGTGCCAGCAGCTTCACCGGGACTAGCGGGGCCAATGAGCAGTTCTTC.